This TCR beta chain was captured by sequencing in a study of blood T cells in healthy people across ages. Study results and limitations: Naive CD4+ cells and diversity were both higher in long-lived donors than in aged donors.

With a J-beta primer mix and a sample-barcoded 5' primer, a second PCR ran about 6 to 11 cycles. One entry per CDR3 protein results from TCRdb running MiXCR on the 5' RACE reads. The sample contains 750,000 to 950,000 distinct CDR3 sequences, almost 30% of which appear only once. This CDR3 region has 12 residues. V lost 6 bases and J lost 3, with 6 bases in between. Germline CDR1 is MNHEY and CDR2 is SMNVEV (reference sequence). This clonotype was seen repeatedly, ten times or more. Its target is not known. The same data also went into a second study, on T cells of mothers and their children. Per that study: Per 15 ul, 1.5 ug of RNA was used, with all extracted RNA going into cDNA synthesis.

This TCR was sampled from a middle-aged woman in good health. This chain joins TRBV27 and TRBJ1-5; D ambiguous. Sequencing was done on a sample of blood. The CDR3 nucleotides are TGTGCCAGCAGACCTAACAATCAGCCCCAGCATTTT. It specifies CASRPNNQPQHF.